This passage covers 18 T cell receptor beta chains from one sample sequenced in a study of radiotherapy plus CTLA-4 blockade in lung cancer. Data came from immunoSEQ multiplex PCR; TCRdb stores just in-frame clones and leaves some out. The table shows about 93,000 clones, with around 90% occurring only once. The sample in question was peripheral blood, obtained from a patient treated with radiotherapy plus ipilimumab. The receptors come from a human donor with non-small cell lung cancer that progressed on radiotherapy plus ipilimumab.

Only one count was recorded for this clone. The CDR3 loop is CASSQSQASILSETQYF. The CDR3 nucleotides are TGTGCCAGCAGCCAATCCCAGGCGTCGATCTTATCGGAGACCCAGTACTTC. The genes are TRBV14 and TRBJ2-5; D is unresolved. Trimming removed 2 bases from V and 5 bases from J, with 21 bases in between. Germline loops: CDR1 SGHDN, CDR2 FVKESK. This CDR3 is built from 17 residues.

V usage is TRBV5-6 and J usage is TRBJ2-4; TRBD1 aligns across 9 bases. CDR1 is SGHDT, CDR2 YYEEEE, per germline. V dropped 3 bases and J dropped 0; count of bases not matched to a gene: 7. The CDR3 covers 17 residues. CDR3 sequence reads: CASSWGQGGLAKNIQYF. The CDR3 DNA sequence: TGTGCCAGCAGCTGGGGACAGGGAGGTCTAGCCAAAAACATTCAGTACTTC.

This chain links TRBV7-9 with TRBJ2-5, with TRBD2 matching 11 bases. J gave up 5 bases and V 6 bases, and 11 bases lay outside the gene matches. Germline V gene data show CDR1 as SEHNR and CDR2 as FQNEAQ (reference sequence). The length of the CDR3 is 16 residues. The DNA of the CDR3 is TGTGCCAGCAGGCCAGACATAGCGGGAGGGGGGGAGACCCAGTACTTC. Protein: CASRPDIAGGGETQYF. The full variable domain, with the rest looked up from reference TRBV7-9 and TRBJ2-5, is DTGVSQNPRHKITKRGQNVTFRCDPISEHNRLYWYRQTLGQGPEFLTYFQNEAQLEKSRLLSDRFSAERPKGSFSTLEIQRTEQGDSAMYLCASRPDIAGGGETQYFGPGTRLLVL.

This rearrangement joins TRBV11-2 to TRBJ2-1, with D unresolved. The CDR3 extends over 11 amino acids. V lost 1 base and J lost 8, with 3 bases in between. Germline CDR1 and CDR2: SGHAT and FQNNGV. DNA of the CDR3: TGTGCCAGCAGCTTAGTTGATGAGCAGTTCTTC. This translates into CASSLVDEQFF.

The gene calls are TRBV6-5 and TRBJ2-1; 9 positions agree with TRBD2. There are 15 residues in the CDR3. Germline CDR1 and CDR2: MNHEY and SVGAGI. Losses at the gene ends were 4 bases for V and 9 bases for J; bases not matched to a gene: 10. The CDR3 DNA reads TGTGCCAGCAGTTCGACTAGCGGTACGACGGGTGAGCAGTTCTTC. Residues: CASSSTSGTTGEQFF.

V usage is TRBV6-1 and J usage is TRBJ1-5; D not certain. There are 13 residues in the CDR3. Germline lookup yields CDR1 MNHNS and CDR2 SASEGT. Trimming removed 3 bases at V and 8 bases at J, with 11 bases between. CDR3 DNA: TGTGCCAGCAGTGACTGGGGTAAGGAGCCCCAGCATTTT. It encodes CASSDWGKEPQHF.

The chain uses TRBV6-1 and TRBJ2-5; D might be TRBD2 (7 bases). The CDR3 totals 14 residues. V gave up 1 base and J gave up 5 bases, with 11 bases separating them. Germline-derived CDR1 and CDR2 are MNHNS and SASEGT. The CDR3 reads CASSEGGGMETQYF. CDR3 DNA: TGTGCCAGCAGTGAAGGGGGGGGCATGGAGACCCAGTACTTC.

The CDR3 bases are TGCGCCAGCAGCCCGCCGACTAGCGGGAGTCTAGGCTACGAGCAGTACTTC. Amino acid sequence: CASSPPTSGSLGYEQYF. V is TRBV5-1 and J is TRBJ2-7; 12 bases match TRBD2. Germline lookup yields CDR1 SGHRS and CDR2 YFSETQ. With 4 bases clipped from V and 3 bases from J, the junction kept 11 bases outside the gene matches. The CDR3 sequence is 17 residues long. Using reference TRBV5-1 and TRBJ2-7 for the parts outside the CDR3, the full variable domain is KAGVTQTPRYLIKTRGQQVTLSCSPISGHRSVSWYQQTPGQGLQFLFEYFSETQRNKGNFPGRFSGRQFSNSRSEMNVSTLELGDSALYLCASSPPTSGSLGYEQYFGPGTRLTVT.

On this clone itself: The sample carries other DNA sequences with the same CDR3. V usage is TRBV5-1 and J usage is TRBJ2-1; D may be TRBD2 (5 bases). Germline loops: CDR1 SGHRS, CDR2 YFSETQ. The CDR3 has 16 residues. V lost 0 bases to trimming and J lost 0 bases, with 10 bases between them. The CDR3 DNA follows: TGCGCCAGCAGCTTGGCCGGTGGGAGCTCCTACAATGAGCAGTTCTTC. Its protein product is CASSLAGGSSYNEQFF.

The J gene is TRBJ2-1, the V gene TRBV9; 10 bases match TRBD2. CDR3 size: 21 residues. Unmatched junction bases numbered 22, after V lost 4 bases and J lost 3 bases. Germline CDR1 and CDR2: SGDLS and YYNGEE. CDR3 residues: CASSPRVGAGGPGRFYNEQFF. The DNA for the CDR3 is TGTGCCAGCAGCCCCCGGGTGGGAGCGGGAGGGCCGGGGCGTTTCTACAATGAGCAGTTCTTC.

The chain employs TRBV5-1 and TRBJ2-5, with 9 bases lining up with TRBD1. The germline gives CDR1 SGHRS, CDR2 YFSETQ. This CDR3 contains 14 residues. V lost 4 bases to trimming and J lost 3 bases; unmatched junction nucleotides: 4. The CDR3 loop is CASSVQGAEETQYF. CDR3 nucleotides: TGCGCCAGCAGCGTACAGGGGGCAGAAGAGACCCAGTACTTC. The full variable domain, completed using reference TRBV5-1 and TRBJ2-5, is KAGVTQTPRYLIKTRGQQVTLSCSPISGHRSVSWYQQTPGQGLQFLFEYFSETQRNKGNFPGRFSGRQFSNSRSEMNVSTLELGDSALYLCASSVQGAEETQYFGPGTRLLVL.

The CDR3 DNA is TGCGCCAGCAGCACTGGACAGGTTGATCGAGGCTACACCTTC. Amino acid sequence: CASSTGQVDRGYTF. The chain carries TRBV5-1 and TRBJ1-2; 7 bases are shared with TRBD1. The CDR3 runs 14 residues. Trimming at V came to 4 bases and at J to 8 bases, leaving 11 bases not matched to a gene. Germline CDR1 reads SGHRS; CDR2 reads YFSETQ.

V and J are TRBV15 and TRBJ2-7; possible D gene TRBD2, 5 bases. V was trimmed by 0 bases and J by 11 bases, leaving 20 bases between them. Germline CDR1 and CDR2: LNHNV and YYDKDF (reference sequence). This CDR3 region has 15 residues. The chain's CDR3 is CATSRDRGIVRDEYF. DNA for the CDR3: TGTGCCACCAGCAGAGATAGAGGCATCGTTCGGGATGAGTACTTC.

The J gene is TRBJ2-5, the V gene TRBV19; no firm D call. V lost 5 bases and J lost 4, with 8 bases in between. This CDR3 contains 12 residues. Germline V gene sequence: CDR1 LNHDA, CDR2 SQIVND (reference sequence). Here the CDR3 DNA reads TGTGCCAGTAGTGTGGGGTCAGAGACCCAGTACTTC. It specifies CASSVGSETQYF. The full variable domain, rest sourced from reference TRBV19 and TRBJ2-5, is DGGITQSPKYLFRKEGQNVTLSCEQNLNHDAMYWYRQDPGQGLRLIYYSQIVNDFQKGDIAEGYSVSREKKESFPLTVTSAQKNPTAFYLCASSVGSETQYFGPGTRLLVL.

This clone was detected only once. Here the CDR3 reads CASSQDLRHYNSPLHF. CDR3 bases: TGTGCCAGCAGCCAAGATCTCCGACACTATAATTCACCCCTCCACTTT. The chain recombines TRBV4-2 with TRBJ1-6, with D unclear. V dropped 0 bases and J dropped 3 bases, with 9 bases sitting between them. CDR1 LGHNA and CDR2 YNFKEQ come from the germline V gene. CDR3 length: 16 residues.

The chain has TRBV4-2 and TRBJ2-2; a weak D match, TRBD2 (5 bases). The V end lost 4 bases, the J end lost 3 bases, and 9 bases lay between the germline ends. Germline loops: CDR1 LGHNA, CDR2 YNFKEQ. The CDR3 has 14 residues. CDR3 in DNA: TGTGCCAGCAGCCTCGAGGGAGACACCGGGGAGCTGTTTTTT. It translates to CASSLEGDTGELFF.

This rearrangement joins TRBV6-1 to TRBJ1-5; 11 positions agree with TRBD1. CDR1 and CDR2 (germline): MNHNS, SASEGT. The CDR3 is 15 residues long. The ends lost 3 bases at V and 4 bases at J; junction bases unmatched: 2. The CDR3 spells CASSEGTGGNQPQHF. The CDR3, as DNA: TGTGCCAGCAGTGAGGGGACAGGGGGAAATCAGCCCCAGCATTTT.

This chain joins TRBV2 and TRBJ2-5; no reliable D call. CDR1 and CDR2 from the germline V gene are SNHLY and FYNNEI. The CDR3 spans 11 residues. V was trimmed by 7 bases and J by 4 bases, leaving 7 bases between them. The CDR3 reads CASTSGETQYF. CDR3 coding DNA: TGTGCCAGCACGAGTGGAGAGACCCAGTACTTC.